This TCR beta chain was captured in a study of control samples from healthy donors and cancer patients. Clones were read by immunoSEQ multiplex PCR, and TCRdb kept only the in-frame ones, dropping some. The sample consists of about 98,000 clones, around three quarters of them appearing once. Germline assignment: CDR1 SGDLS and CDR2 YYNGEE. V lost 3 bases, J lost 9 bases, and 11 bases stayed unmatched. CDR3 length: 16 residues. The gene calls are TRBV9 and TRBJ1-6; 8 bases are shared with TRBD1. The TCR comes from a young woman in good health. The source material was blood. The DNA of the CDR3 is TGTGCCAGCAGCGCTTCAGACAGGGGTGCATTTTCACCCCTCCACTTT. Residues: CASSASDRGAFSPLHF.